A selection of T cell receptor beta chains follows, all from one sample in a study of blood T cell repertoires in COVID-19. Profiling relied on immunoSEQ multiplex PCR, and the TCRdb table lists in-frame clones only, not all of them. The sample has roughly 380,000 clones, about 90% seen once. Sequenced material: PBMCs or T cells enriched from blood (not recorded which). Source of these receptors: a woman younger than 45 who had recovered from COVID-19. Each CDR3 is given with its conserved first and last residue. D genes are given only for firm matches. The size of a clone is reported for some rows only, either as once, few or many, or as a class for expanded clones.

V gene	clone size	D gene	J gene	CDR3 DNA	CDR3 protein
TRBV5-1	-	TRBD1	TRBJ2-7	TGCGCCAGCAGCTACGATATTAACAGGGGGCGCAACGAGCAGTACTTC	CASSYDINRGRNEQYF
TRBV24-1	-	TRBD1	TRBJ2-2	TGTGCCACCAGTGAAATGGACAGGGACACCGGGGAGCTGTTTTTT	CATSEMDRDTGELFF
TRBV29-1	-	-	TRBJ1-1	TGCAGCGTTGAAACCCCCGAGACAGAAAACACTGAAGCTTTCTTT	CSVETPETENTEAFF
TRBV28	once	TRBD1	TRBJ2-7	TGTGCCAGCCGCGAAACAGGGGGCGGAGCGGGAACCTACGAGCAGTACTTC	CASRETGGGAGTYEQYF
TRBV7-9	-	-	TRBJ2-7	TGTGCCAGCAGCCAAATAGTATACGAGCAGTACTTC	CASSQIVYEQYF
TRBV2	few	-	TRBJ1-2	TGTGCCAGCAGTGAATTCCCTAGCCCGTCGAATGGCTACACCTTC	CASSEFPSPSNGYTF
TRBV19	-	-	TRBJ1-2	TGTGCCAGTAGTCCCCTCGAGGGCTATGGCTACACCTTC	CASSPLEGYGYTF
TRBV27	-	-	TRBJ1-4	TGTGCCAGCAGTTCCGGGTCAACCGTCGGGAAACTGTTTTTT	CASSSGSTVGKLFF
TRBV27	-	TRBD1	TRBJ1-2	TGTGCCAGCAGTTTAGGGCCAGGGGGCGAAGGATATGGCTACACCTTC	CASSLGPGGEGYGYTF
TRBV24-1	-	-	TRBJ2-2	TGTGCCACCAGTGATTGGAGGGTCGCCGGGGAGCTGTTTTTT	CATSDWRVAGELFF
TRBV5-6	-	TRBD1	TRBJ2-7	TGTGCCAGCAGCTTCGGGACAGGGGGCGGAGAGCAGTACTTC	CASSFGTGGGEQYF
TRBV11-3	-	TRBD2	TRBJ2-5	TGTGCCAGCAGCCCCGGAGCGAGCGGGAGGGCCCAAGAGACCCAGTACTTC	CASSPGASGRAQETQYF
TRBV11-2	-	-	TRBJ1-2	TGTGCCAGCAGCTTAGGGGGCAGCTATGGCTACACCTTC	CASSLGGSYGYTF
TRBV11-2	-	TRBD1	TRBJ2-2	TGTGCCAGCAGCCGGGACAGGAACACCGGGGAGCTGTTTTTT	CASSRDRNTGELFF
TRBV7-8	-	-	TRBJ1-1	TGTGCCAGCAGCTTACTTAACAGGGCCCAGAACACTGAAGCTTTCTTT	CASSLLNRAQNTEAFF
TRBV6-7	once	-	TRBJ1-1	TGTGCCAGCAGTTACTCGATGGTTCCAGCGGCTGAAGCTTTCTTT	CASSYSMVPAAEAFF
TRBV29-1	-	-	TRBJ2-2	TGCAGCGCCCGTACTCGAACCGTCACCGGGGAGCTGTTTTTT	CSARTRTVTGELFF
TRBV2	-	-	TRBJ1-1	TGTGCCAGCAGTGAAGGGTCAGGGGTTGGCACTGAAGCTTTCTTT	CASSEGSGVGTEAFF
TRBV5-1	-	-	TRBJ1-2	TGCGCCAGCAGCTTGGGACAGGCTAACTATGGCTACACCTTC	CASSLGQANYGYTF
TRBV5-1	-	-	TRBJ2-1	TGCGCCAGCAGCCCGTGGAGGGCCGCCAGGATGAATGAGCAGTTCTTC	CASSPWRAARMNEQFF
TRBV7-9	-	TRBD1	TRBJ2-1	TGTGCCAGCAGCTTTAGCGGACAGGGCACCAATGAGCAGTTCTTC	CASSFSGQGTNEQFF
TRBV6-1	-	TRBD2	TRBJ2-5	TGTGCCAGCAGTGAATACGCTAGCGGGGAGACCCAGTACTTC	CASSEYASGETQYF
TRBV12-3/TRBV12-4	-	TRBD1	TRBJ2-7	TGTGCCAGCAGTCTCACACAGGGGGATGTGCCGTACTTC	CASSLTQGDVPYF
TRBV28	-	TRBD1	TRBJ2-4	TGTGCCAGCGGGAACAGGGGTCCCAAAAACATTCAGTACTTC	CASGNRGPKNIQYF
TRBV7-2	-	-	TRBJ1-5	TGTGCCAGCAGCTCGGGGGAAAGTAGCAATCAGCCCCAGCATTTT	CASSSGESSNQPQHF
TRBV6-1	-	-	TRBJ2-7	TGTGCCAGCAGTGAAGACCTGACAGGCGCCTACGAGCAGTACTTC	CASSEDLTGAYEQYF
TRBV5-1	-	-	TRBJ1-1	TGCGCCAGCAGCTTGGAATCAGGGGACACTGAAGCTTTCTTT	CASSLESGDTEAFF
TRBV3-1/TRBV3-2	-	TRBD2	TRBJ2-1	TGTGCCAGCAGCCGAAGTGTAGCGGGAGCCACCTACAATGAGCAGTTCTTC	CASSRSVAGATYNEQFF
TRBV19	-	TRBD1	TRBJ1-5	TGTGCCAGTAGTATATCTTTGTTGAGGACAGGGGGCGGTCAGCCCCAGCATTTT	CASSISLLRTGGGQPQHF
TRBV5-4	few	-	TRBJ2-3	TGTGCCAGCAGCCTGGCGTTGGACTTTCTCACAGATACGCAGTATTTT	CASSLALDFLTDTQYF
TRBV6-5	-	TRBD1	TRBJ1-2	TGTGCCAGCAGACGGGGACAGAACTATGGCTACACCTTC	CASRRGQNYGYTF
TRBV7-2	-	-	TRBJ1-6	TGTGCCAGCAGCTTAGTAGTTAGTAATTCACCCCTCCACTTT	CASSLVVSNSPLHF
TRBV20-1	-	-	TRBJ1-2	TGCAGTGCTAGTGGCCAGGGACTAGGCTACACCTTC	CSASGQGLGYTF
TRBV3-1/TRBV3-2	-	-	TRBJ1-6	TGTGCCAGCAGACGCGACAGTTCACCCCTCCACTTT	CASRRDSSPLHF
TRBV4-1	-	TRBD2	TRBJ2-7	TGCGCCAGCAGCAAGGGGTTGGCTAGCGGGACAGTATACGAGCAGTACTTC	CASSKGLASGTVYEQYF
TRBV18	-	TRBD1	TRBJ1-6	TGTGCCAGCTCACCGGGACAGGGTCAAAATTCACCCCTCCACTTT	CASSPGQGQNSPLHF
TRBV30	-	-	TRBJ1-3	TGTGCCTGGAGTGTAGGGGTTGGAAACACCATATATTTT	CAWSVGVGNTIYF
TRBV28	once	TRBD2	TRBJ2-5	TGTGCCAGCAGACGCGGGGGGGCGAGTGAGACCCAGTACTTC	CASRRGGASETQYF
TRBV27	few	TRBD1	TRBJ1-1	TGTGCCAGCAGTACGCTAGGGACAGGGGGAACTGAAGCTTTCTTT	CASSTLGTGGTEAFF
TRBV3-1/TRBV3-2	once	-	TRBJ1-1	TGTGCCAGCAGCCAAGGTGGGGCGGGGACTGAAGCTTTCTTT	CASSQGGAGTEAFF
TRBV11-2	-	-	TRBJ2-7	TGTGCCAGCAGGAAATCCGGACAGAGGGGCTACGAGCAGTACTTC	CASRKSGQRGYEQYF
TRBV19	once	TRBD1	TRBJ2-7	TGTGCCAGTATGCGACAGGGGGCTAGGGAGCAGTACTTC	CASMRQGAREQYF
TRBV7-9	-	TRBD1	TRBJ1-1	TGTGCCAGCAGCGGGGACAGTCGGGGCGCTGAAGCTTTCTTT	CASSGDSRGAEAFF
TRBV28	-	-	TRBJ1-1	TGTGCCAGCAGCCTGAACTCCGCCTGGGAGGACCTGAACACTGAAGCTTTCTTT	CASSLNSAWEDLNTEAFF
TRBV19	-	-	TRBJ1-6	TGTGCCAGTAGTGGACTTTTCGGGAACTATAATTCACCCCTCCACTTT	CASSGLFGNYNSPLHF
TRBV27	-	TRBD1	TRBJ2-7	TGTGCCAGCGGGGTGGGGACAGCGATCTACGAGCAGTACTTC	CASGVGTAIYEQYF
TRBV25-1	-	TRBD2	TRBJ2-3	TGTGCCAGCAGACGGACTAGCGGGGGGGCGTCCGGTCCAGATACGCAGTATTTT	CASRRTSGGASGPDTQYF
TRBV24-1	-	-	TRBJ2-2	TGTGCCACCAGTGGAGGTAGTCTGGCCGGGGAGCTGTTTTTT	CATSGGSLAGELFF
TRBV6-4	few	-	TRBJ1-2	TGTGCCAGCAGTGCAGGGAAGTACTATGGCTACACCTTC	CASSAGKYYGYTF
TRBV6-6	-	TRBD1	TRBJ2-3	TGTGCCAGCAGACCATGGGGACAGGGACTTACAGATACGCAGTATTTT	CASRPWGQGLTDTQYF
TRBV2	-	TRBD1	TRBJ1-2	TGTGCCAGCATACAGGGGGTAATCTATGGCTACACCTTC	CASIQGVIYGYTF
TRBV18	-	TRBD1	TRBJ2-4	TGTGCCAGCTCACCACCAGAGACAGGGCCTGGAATTCAGTACTTC	CASSPPETGPGIQYF
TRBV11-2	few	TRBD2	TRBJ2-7	TGTGCCAGCAGCCCACCTAGCGGGGGGCCCTCGTCCTACGAGCAGTACTTC	CASSPPSGGPSSYEQYF
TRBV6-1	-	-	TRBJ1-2	TGTGCCAGCAGTGAAGTAACAGTCTCCTATGGCTACACCTTC	CASSEVTVSYGYTF
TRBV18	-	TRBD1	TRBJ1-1	TGTGCCAGCTCACCCGGACAGGGGGGAGGCACTGAAGCTTTCTTT	CASSPGQGGGTEAFF
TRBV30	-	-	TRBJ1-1	TGTGCCTGGAGTGGGACAGTGAACACTGAAGCTTTCTTT	CAWSGTVNTEAFF
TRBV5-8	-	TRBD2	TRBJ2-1	TGTGCCAGCAGCTACGGACTAGCGGGAGTCAATGAGCAGTTCTTC	CASSYGLAGVNEQFF
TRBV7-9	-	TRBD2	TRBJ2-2	TGTGCCAGCAGCGTTGACGTAGCGGGGGCCACCGGGGAGCTGTTTTTT	CASSVDVAGATGELFF